This T cell receptor (beta chain) originates from a study of T cells in Graves' hyperthyroidism and ophthalmopathy. In the study overall: Peripheral blood draws took place at initial diagnosis, ahead of any treatment. General study results and limits: Among clonotypes expanded in thyroid above 0.001, most were also found in blood. Classification by a 13 V-J model distinguished ophthalmopathy from stable hyperthyroidism.

Exclusion of a patient resulted from uncontrolled infection, other autoimmune disease, pregnancy or lactation. Template material for amplifying TCR beta CDR3 regions consisted of RNA transcripts. The primer set for the first-round RT-PCR of the TCR CDR3 was HTBI. TCRdb reprocessed the multiplex PCR reads with MiXCR, giving one entry per CDR3 protein. Of hundreds of thousands of distinct CDR3 sequences in the sample, 14% were seen once. The table lists this clonotype with many counts. The target antigen is unknown. Per germline, CDR1 GTSNPN and CDR2 SVGIG (reference sequence). This CDR3 is built from 15 residues. V lost 8 bases, J lost 4 bases, and 6 bases stayed unmatched.

The rearrangement joins TRBV30 to TRBJ2-2, with 14 bases aligning to TRBD2. The sequence derives from a woman aged 25-40 years with Graves' hyperthyroidism that later progressed to Graves' ophthalmopathy. The sequenced sample was blood. This CDR3 reads CALTSGRAFTGELFF. DNA of the CDR3: TGTGCCCTGACTAGCGGGAGGGCCTTCACCGGGGAGCTGTTTTTT.